This is a list of T cell receptor beta chains from one sample in a study of cytomegalovirus exposure and HLA in healthy donors. TCRdb's copy holds only in-frame clones and misses some; the assay was immunoSEQ multiplex PCR. This sample lists roughly 190,000 clones; its ten largest clones have approximately 0.82%. Sequenced sample: PBMCs. All receptors derive from a woman between 18 and 29 years old in good health and CMV-seropositive. The CDR3 runs from the conserved cysteine through the conserved F or W. The order of the fields is D gene, CDR3 length, V gene, J gene, CDR3 protein, CDR3 DNA. D genes are given only for firm matches.

D: TRBD1; length: 14; V: TRBV5-1; J: TRBJ1-1; CDR3: CASSFATGGTEAFF; DNA: TGCGCCAGCAGCTTCGCCACAGGGGGCACTGAAGCTTTCTTT
D: NA; length: 13; V: TRBV5-1; J: TRBJ2-1; CDR3: CASYPQGNNEQFF; DNA: TGCGCCAGCTACCCACAGGGAAACAATGAGCAGTTCTTC
D: TRBD1; length: 14; V: TRBV5-1; J: TRBJ1-2; CDR3: CASSSPGQSYGYTF; DNA: TGCGCCAGCAGTTCTCCGGGACAGTCCTATGGCTACACCTTC
D: NA; length: 14; V: TRBV21-1; J: TRBJ1-2; CDR3: CASSNKGANYGYTF; DNA: TGTGCCAGCAGCAATAAGGGAGCTAACTATGGCTACACCTTC
D: TRBD2; length: 19; V: TRBV5-4; J: TRBJ2-6; CDR3: CASSQGTSGGNSGANVLTF; DNA: TGTGCCAGCAGCCAAGGGACTAGCGGGGGTAACTCTGGGGCCAACGTCCTGACTTTC
D: TRBD1; length: 16; V: TRBV7-9; J: TRBJ2-2; CDR3: CASSLPGTGLTGELFF; DNA: TGTGCCAGCAGCTTGCCGGGGACAGGCCTTACCGGGGAGCTGTTTTTT
D: NA; length: 13; V: TRBV10-3; J: TRBJ2-1; CDR3: CAISELLSNEQFF; DNA: TGTGCCATCAGTGAGCTCCTTAGCAATGAGCAGTTCTTC
D: TRBD1; length: 17; V: TRBV5-1; J: TRBJ2-2; CDR3: CASSFNSDRPGTGELFF; DNA: TGCGCCAGCAGCTTCAATTCGGACAGGCCGGGGACCGGGGAGCTGTTTTTT
D: NA; length: 14; V: TRBV6-6; J: TRBJ2-2; CDR3: CASSYSTSTGELFF; DNA: TGTGCCAGCAGTTACTCCACTTCAACCGGGGAGCTGTTTTTT
D: TRBD1; length: 14; V: TRBV2; J: TRBJ1-2; CDR3: CASKRTGVPYGYTF; DNA: TGTGCCAGCAAAAGGACAGGGGTCCCCTATGGCTACACCTTC
D: TRBD1; length: 13; V: TRBV29-1; J: TRBJ1-4; CDR3: CSAGTDSPEKLFF; DNA: TGCAGCGCAGGGACAGATTCGCCGGAAAAACTGTTTTTT
D: NA; length: 15; V: TRBV5-1; J: TRBJ2-2; CDR3: CASSITPSSTGELFF; DNA: TGCGCCAGCAGCATTACACCATCCTCAACCGGGGAGCTGTTTTTT
D: NA; length: 15; V: TRBV15; J: TRBJ2-1; CDR3: CATSRWGPTYNEQFF; DNA: TGTGCCACCAGCAGGTGGGGGCCCACCTACAATGAGCAGTTCTTC
D: NA; length: 15; V: TRBV5-6; J: TRBJ2-7; CDR3: CASSSRQVGTYEQYF; DNA: TGTGCCAGCAGCTCCCGACAGGTGGGGACCTACGAGCAGTACTTC
D: TRBD1; length: 13; V: TRBV27; J: TRBJ2-7; CDR3: CASSGTGANEQYF; DNA: TGTGCCAGCAGTGGGACAGGGGCCAACGAGCAGTACTTC
D: TRBD1; length: 16; V: TRBV5-8; J: TRBJ1-2; CDR3: CASSSFGQGPNYGYTF; DNA: TGTGCCAGCAGCTCGTTCGGACAGGGCCCTAACTATGGCTACACCTTC
D: NA; length: 14; V: TRBV4-2; J: TRBJ1-1; CDR3: CASSQGQKNTEAFF; DNA: TGTGCCAGCAGCCAAGGACAGAAGAACACTGAAGCTTTCTTT
D: NA; length: 13; V: TRBV12-5; J: TRBJ1-5; CDR3: CASGTGRHQPQHF; DNA: TGTGCTAGTGGCACGGGGAGGCATCAGCCCCAGCATTTT
D: NA; length: 11; V: TRBV29-1; J: TRBJ2-1; CDR3: CSARGSGEQFF; DNA: TGCAGCGCAAGGGGGTCGGGTGAGCAGTTCTTC
D: NA; length: 13; V: TRBV5-6; J: TRBJ2-7; CDR3: CASSVGVSYEQYF; DNA: TGTGCCAGCAGCGTCGGGGTCTCCTACGAGCAGTACTTC
D: TRBD2; length: 14; V: TRBV7-6; J: TRBJ2-5; CDR3: CASSSPSSGETQYF; DNA: TGTGCCAGCAGCTCCCCATCTAGCGGGGAGACCCAGTACTTC
D: NA; length: 16; V: TRBV21-1; J: TRBJ2-7; CDR3: CASSTSLAGSSYEQYF; DNA: TGTGCCAGCAGCACTAGTCTAGCGGGAAGCTCCTACGAGCAGTACTTC
D: TRBD2; length: 16; V: TRBV5-1; J: TRBJ2-3; CDR3: CASSPGTSAYTDTQYF; DNA: TGCGCCAGCAGCCCGGGGACTAGCGCTTACACAGATACGCAGTATTTT
D: NA; length: 12; V: TRBV7-3; J: TRBJ2-3; CDR3: CASGHGGDTQYF; DNA: TGTGCCAGCGGTCACGGAGGGGATACGCAGTATTTT
D: TRBD2; length: 15; V: TRBV6-6; J: TRBJ2-5; CDR3: CASSSTGRFGETQYF; DNA: TGTGCCAGCAGCTCAACCGGGAGGTTCGGGGAGACCCAGTACTTC
D: TRBD1; length: 19; V: TRBV7-9; J: TRBJ2-1; CDR3: CASSPGTGTLFSSYNEQFF; DNA: TGTGCCAGCAGCCCCGGGACAGGAACCCTTTTTAGCTCCTACAATGAGCAGTTCTTC
D: NA; length: 14; V: TRBV27; J: TRBJ2-7; CDR3: CASSSWTAAYEQYF; DNA: TGTGCCAGCAGTTCCTGGACAGCTGCCTACGAGCAGTACTTC
D: NA; length: 14; V: TRBV4-3; J: TRBJ1-1; CDR3: CASSQDPGSTEAFF; DNA: TGCGCCAGCAGCCAAGACCCGGGGAGCACTGAAGCTTTCTTT
D: TRBD2; length: 15; V: TRBV12-5; J: TRBJ2-1; CDR3: CASGKGTSVHNEQFF; DNA: TGTGCTAGTGGGAAGGGGACTAGCGTACACAATGAGCAGTTCTTC
D: NA; length: 14; V: TRBV7-2; J: TRBJ2-5; CDR3: CASSLFTGQETQYF; DNA: TGTGCCAGCAGCTTATTTACAGGCCAAGAGACCCAGTACTTC
D: NA; length: 14; V: TRBV6-1; J: TRBJ1-1; CDR3: CASRGAAGNTEAFF; DNA: TGTGCCAGCAGGGGGGCGGCGGGGAACACTGAAGCTTTCTTT
D: NA; length: 15; V: TRBV11-1; J: TRBJ2-2; CDR3: CASSLGQGDTGELFF; DNA: TGTGCCAGCAGCTTGGGTCAAGGGGACACCGGGGAGCTGTTTTTT
D: NA; length: 15; V: TRBV10-3; J: TRBJ2-3; CDR3: CAISESDRKGDTQYF; DNA: TGTGCCATCAGTGAGTCGGACAGAAAAGGAGATACGCAGTATTTT
D: TRBD1; length: 15; V: TRBV6-5; J: TRBJ1-1; CDR3: CASSYDSGGGTEAFF; DNA: TGTGCCAGCAGTTACGATTCAGGGGGCGGCACTGAAGCTTTCTTT
D: TRBD1; length: 13; V: TRBV9; J: TRBJ1-5; CDR3: CASSPTGGTPQHF; DNA: TGTGCCAGCAGCCCGACAGGGGGCACGCCCCAGCATTTT
D: NA; length: 15; V: TRBV7-2; J: TRBJ2-3; CDR3: CASNTGWLLTDTQYF; DNA: TGTGCCAGCAATACAGGGTGGCTCCTCACAGATACGCAGTATTTT
D: NA; length: 15; V: TRBV9; J: TRBJ2-1; CDR3: CASSAAGSLYNEQFF; DNA: TGTGCCAGCAGCGCTGCAGGGTCCCTTTACAATGAGCAGTTCTTC
D: TRBD1; length: 15; V: TRBV18; J: TRBJ1-2; CDR3: CASSPGQGDVSGYTF; DNA: TGTGCCAGCTCACCAGGACAGGGCGATGTGTCTGGCTACACCTTC
D: NA; length: 15; V: TRBV7-8; J: TRBJ2-7; CDR3: CASSLAGQGLYEQYF; DNA: TGTGCCAGCAGCTTAGCGGGGCAGGGCCTCTACGAGCAGTACTTC
D: NA; length: 12; V: TRBV6-1; J: TRBJ2-2; CDR3: CASSDLAGELFF; DNA: TGTGCCAGCAGTGATCTAGCCGGGGAGCTGTTTTTT
D: TRBD1; length: 13; V: TRBV5-4; J: TRBJ1-1; CDR3: CASSRDRETEAFF; DNA: TGTGCCAGCAGCCGCGACAGGGAGACTGAAGCTTTCTTT
D: NA; length: 13; V: TRBV30; J: TRBJ2-1; CDR3: CAWRVAGEREQFF; DNA: TGTGCCTGGAGGGTGGCAGGGGAGCGGGAGCAGTTCTTC
D: NA; length: 12; V: TRBV7-8; J: TRBJ1-1; CDR3: CASSSMNTEAFF; DNA: TGTGCCAGCAGCTCAATGAACACTGAAGCTTTCTTT
D: NA; length: 15; V: TRBV2; J: TRBJ2-6; CDR3: CASSGGISGANVLTF; DNA: TGTGCCAGCAGTGGAGGGATCTCTGGGGCCAACGTCCTGACTTTC
D: TRBD2; length: 16; V: TRBV7-3; J: TRBJ2-3; CDR3: CASSLTPSGGADTQYF; DNA: TGTGCCAGCAGCTTAACGCCTAGCGGGGGGGCAGATACGCAGTATTTT
D: TRBD1; length: 14; V: TRBV5-1; J: TRBJ1-1; CDR3: CASGQGGKNTEAFF; DNA: TGCGCCAGCGGCCAAGGGGGCAAGAACACTGAAGCTTTCTTT
D: TRBD2; length: 15; V: TRBV19; J: TRBJ2-6; CDR3: CASSSGGAGANVLTF; DNA: TGTGCCAGTAGTAGCGGGGGTGCCGGGGCCAACGTCCTGACTTTC
D: NA; length: 14; V: TRBV18; J: TRBJ1-1; CDR3: CASSPATGNTEAFF; DNA: TGTGCCAGCTCACCGGCGACGGGGAACACTGAAGCTTTCTTT
D: NA; length: 14; V: TRBV30; J: TRBJ2-3; CDR3: CAWSLEVGADTQYF; DNA: TGTGCCTGGAGCCTAGAGGTAGGGGCAGATACGCAGTATTTT
D: NA; length: 15; V: TRBV9; J: TRBJ1-2; CDR3: CASSATSRDTGGYTF; DNA: TGTGCCAGCAGCGCTACGTCCCGGGACACGGGGGGCTACACCTTC
D: TRBD2; length: 16; V: TRBV2; J: TRBJ2-7; CDR3: CASNLLAPPLGGEQYF; DNA: TGTGCCAGCAACCTACTAGCGCCTCCTCTTGGGGGCGAGCAGTACTTC
D: NA; length: 13; V: TRBV28; J: TRBJ1-2; CDR3: CASANTAPHGYTF; DNA: TGTGCCAGCGCAAACACAGCCCCCCATGGCTACACCTTC
D: NA; length: 13; V: TRBV5-6; J: TRBJ1-1; CDR3: CASSKWDITEAFF; DNA: TGTGCCAGCAGCAAGTGGGACATTACTGAAGCTTTCTTT
D: NA; length: 14; V: TRBV5-1; J: TRBJ2-7; CDR3: CASSLAGSAYEQYF; DNA: TGCGCCAGCAGCTTGGCCGGCAGCGCCTACGAGCAGTACTTC
D: NA; length: 13; V: TRBV6-1; J: TRBJ1-1; CDR3: CASSPHQAPGAFF; DNA: TGTGCCAGCAGTCCCCATCAGGCACCGGGGGCTTTCTTT
D: TRBD2; length: 15; V: TRBV7-2; J: TRBJ2-7; CDR3: CASSFTTSGIYEQYF; DNA: TGTGCCAGCAGCTTTACAACTAGCGGGATTTACGAGCAGTACTTC
D: NA; length: 12; V: TRBV6-5; J: TRBJ2-3; CDR3: CASRQDRATQYF; DNA: TGTGCCAGCAGACAGGATAGAGCTACGCAGTATTTT
D: NA; length: 13; V: TRBV6-5; J: TRBJ2-7; CDR3: CASSYSLTDEQYF; DNA: TGTGCCAGCAGTTACTCGTTAACTGACGAGCAGTACTTC
D: TRBD1; length: 14; V: TRBV6-5; J: TRBJ1-1; CDR3: CASSYTGTGEEAFF; DNA: TGTGCCAGCAGTTACACGGGGACAGGGGAGGAAGCTTTCTTT